This TCR beta chain stems from a study of PD-1 blockade in classical Hodgkin lymphoma. This clone has just a few counts. The junction departs from the called germline gene at one end, perhaps through a read error. The sample's time point: cycle 4 day 1 (C4D1), after about 6 weeks of nivolumab. Patients all relapsed after autologous stem cell transplantation, and there was variation in brentuximab vedotin exposure. Magnetic negative selection was used to purify CD4+ T cells from PBMCs that had been thawed. The method was immunoSEQ multiplex PCR; TCRdb's version includes in-frame clones alone and lacks a portion of them. The sample includes about 22,000 clones, 65% to 80% of them seen just once. The clonotype was recovered from a human donor with classical Hodgkin lymphoma. The starting material was CD4+ T cells from blood, obtained before the fourth cycle of nivolumab.

This CDR3 reads CASSLGGEGSYEQYF. In nucleotides, the CDR3 is TGTGCTAGCAGCTTGGGGGGTGAGGGGTCCTACGAGCAGTACTTC. The rearrangement links TRBV7-7 to TRBJ2-7; D may be TRBD2 (6 bases). The CDR3 totals 15 residues. The germline gives CDR1 SSHAT, CDR2 FNYEAQ (reference sequence).